This TCR beta chain was documented in a study of response to subunit inactivated influenza vaccine. TCRdb ran MiXCR on the RT-PCR reads and lists one entry per CDR3 protein. The sample consists of about 520,000 distinct CDR3 sequences, about 10% of them appearing once. This clonotype was sampled from a man aged 45-60 years who received an inactivated influenza vaccine. Sequences were derived from PBMCs from blood, sampled 40 to 50 days after vaccination.

CDR3 loop: CASSLRTSGVYNEQFF. The CDR3 nucleotides are TGCGCCAGCAGCCTTAGGACTAGCGGAGTATACAATGAGCAGTTCTTC. This chain links TRBV5-1 with TRBJ2-1, with 10 bases identical to TRBD2. J lost 4 bases, V lost 4 bases, and 8 bases had no gene match. The CDR3 is 16 amino acids. Germline V lookup: CDR1 SGHRS, CDR2 YFSETQ.